This T cell receptor beta chain was sequenced for a study of blood T cell repertoires in COVID-19. Study overall: From T cells, B-cell-depleted T cells, or PBMCs came the material, which was cDNA or gDNA.

The germline gives CDR1 SGHNT, CDR2 YYREEE (reference sequence). The J segment lost 5 bases and the V segment lost 4 bases, leaving 6 bases of the junction unmatched. There are 14 residues in the CDR3. As handled by the study authors: Reference gene primer amplification yielded estimated nucleated cell counts. The protocol was immunoSEQ multiplex PCR, while the TCRdb copy is restricted to in-frame clones and leaves out a portion. D and trimming were read from the DNA, whereas the V and J calls and clone size are those reported in that table. The profile shows about 200,000 clones, roughly 90% of them singletons.

The V gene is TRBV5-4, the J gene TRBJ2-1; 7 nucleotides agree with TRBD2. This TCR came from a woman between 18 and 29 years old who had recovered from COVID-19. Sequenced sample: PBMCs or T cells enriched from blood (not recorded which). CDR3 sequence reads: CASSGRGTHNEQFF. CDR3 nucleotides: TGTGCCAGCAGCGGGCGGGGGACTCACAATGAGCAGTTCTTC. The full variable domain, completed using reference TRBV5-4 and TRBJ2-1, is ETGVTQSPTHLIKTRGQQVTLRCSSQSGHNTVSWYQQALGQGPQFIFQYYREEENGRGNFPPRFSGLQFPNYSSELNVNALELDDSALYLCASSGRGTHNEQFFGPGTRLTVL.